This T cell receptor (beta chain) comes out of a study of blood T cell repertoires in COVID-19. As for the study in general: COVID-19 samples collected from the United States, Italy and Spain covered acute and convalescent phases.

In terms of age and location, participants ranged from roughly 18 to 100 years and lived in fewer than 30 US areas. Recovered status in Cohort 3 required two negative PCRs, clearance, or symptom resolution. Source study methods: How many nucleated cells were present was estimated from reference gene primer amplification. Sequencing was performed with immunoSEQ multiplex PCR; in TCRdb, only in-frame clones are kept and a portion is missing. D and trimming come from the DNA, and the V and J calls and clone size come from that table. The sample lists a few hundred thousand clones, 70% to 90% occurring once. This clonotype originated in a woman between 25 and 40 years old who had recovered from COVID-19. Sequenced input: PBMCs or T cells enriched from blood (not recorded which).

The CDR3 nucleotides are TGTGCCAGTAGTACCCTTACCCAGGCAACTAATGAAAAACTGTTTTTT. It encodes CASSTLTQATNEKLFF. The V call is TRBV19, the J call TRBJ1-4; D is ambiguous. Trimming stripped 4 bases from V and 0 bases from J, with 12 bases between. Per the germline V gene, CDR1 is LNHDA and CDR2 is SQIVND (reference sequence). This CDR3 spans 16 amino acids.